This TCR beta chain was captured by sequencing in a study of cytomegalovirus exposure and HLA in healthy donors. Sequenced by immunoSEQ multiplex PCR; TCRdb stores in-frame clones only, minus some. The sample yields about 120,000 clones, 85% to 90% seen once. CDR3 length: 14 residues. Germline CDR1 SGHRS, CDR2 YFSETQ. V was pared by 5 bases and J by 1 base, with 12 bases between. The TCR comes from a woman aged 25 to 39 in good health and CMV-seronegative. Sample: PBMCs. The V call is TRBV5-1, the J call TRBJ1-1; D is perhaps TRBD1 (6 bases). The chain's CDR3 is CASSYDRPNTEAFF. CDR3 nucleotides: TGCGCCAGCAGTTACGACAGGCCGAACACTGAAGCTTTCTTT.